This entry lists 9 T cell receptor beta chains sequenced from one sample in a study of blood T cell repertoires in COVID-19. Sequencing was performed with immunoSEQ multiplex PCR; in TCRdb, only in-frame clones are kept and a portion is missing. The repertoire holds 300,000 to 400,000 clones, with 75% to 90% as singletons. Sequenced input: peripheral blood. These receptors came from a woman aged 50 to 60 with COVID-19, enrolled during active disease.

V gene TRBV19 combines with J gene TRBJ2-5; D possibly corresponds to TRBD1 (6 bases). Trimming removed 8 bases from V and 5 bases from J, with 18 bases in between. The CDR3 consists of 14 residues. Germline-derived CDR1 and CDR2 are LNHDA and SQIVND (reference sequence). The CDR3 reads CASSRDTNWETQYF. The CDR3 nucleotides read TGTGCCAGTTCCCGGGACACCAATTGGGAGACCCAGTACTTC.

The chain combines TRBV6-2 or TRBV6-3 with TRBJ2-7, with 7 nucleotides matching TRBD2. V gave up 0 bases and J gave up 0 bases; unmatched junction bases: 5. The CDR3 covers 16 residues. Germline V gene lookup returns CDR1 MNHEY and CDR2 SVGEGT. The CDR3 nucleotides are TGTGCCAGCAGTTACTCGTTCCGGGACTACTCCTACGAGCAGTACTTC. It specifies CASSYSFRDYSYEQYF.

The V call is TRBV29-1, the J call TRBJ2-1; 7 positions agree with TRBD1. Looked up from germline, CDR1 is SQVTM and CDR2 is ANQGSEA. J gave up 4 bases and V 6 bases, and 12 bases lay outside the gene matches. The CDR3 loop spans 15 amino acids. The CDR3, as DNA: TGCAGCGTCCGTCCTCGGGACAGCTCTTACAATGAGCAGTTCTTC. It yields the protein CSVRPRDSSYNEQFF.

This chain uses TRBV24-1 with TRBJ2-3, with TRBD2 matching over 13 bases. V was clipped by 3 bases and J by 2 bases; unmatched bases: 7. CDR3 length: 18 amino acids. Germline CDR1 reads KGHDR; CDR2 reads SFDVKD. Here the CDR3 reads CATSDATGTSGDTDTQYF. The DNA of the CDR3 is TGTGCCACCAGTGATGCAACCGGGACTAGCGGGGACACAGATACGCAGTATTTT.

V gene TRBV19 combines with J gene TRBJ2-7; D might be TRBD1 (6 bases). This CDR3 region has 16 residues. The V and J ends lost 6 bases and 0 bases respectively, with 18 bases between them. CDR1 is LNHDA, CDR2 SQIVND, per germline (reference sequence). This chain's CDR3 is CASSRKGHTGSYEQYF. For the CDR3, the DNA is TGTGCCAGTAGCCGAAAGGGACACACCGGCTCCTACGAGCAGTACTTC.

CDR3 nucleotide sequence: TGTGCCAGCAGCGGCAGGGGGACAAACATTCAGTACTTC. Translation gives CASSGRGTNIQYF. The rearrangement links TRBV9 to TRBJ2-4; TRBD1 matches at 7 bases. The ends lost 3 bases at V and 6 bases at J; junction bases unmatched: 3. The CDR3 loop spans 13 amino acids. The germline V gene has CDR1 SGDLS and CDR2 YYNGEE.

This chain uses TRBV20-1 with TRBJ2-7; 8 positions agree with TRBD1. J gave up 5 bases and V 3 bases, and 9 bases lay outside the gene matches. Germline V gene sequence: CDR1 DFQATT, CDR2 SNEGSKA (reference sequence). There are 14 residues in the CDR3. The CDR3: CSASGRGRFDEQYF. DNA for the CDR3: TGCAGTGCTAGTGGCAGGGGGCGTTTCGACGAGCAGTACTTC.

The chain employs TRBV10-3 and TRBJ2-7; D possibly corresponds to TRBD1 (6 bases). In germline, CDR1 is ENHRY, CDR2 SYGVKD. The CDR3 is 15 residues long. V was cut by 2 bases and J by 4 bases, with 15 bases left in between. The CDR3 nucleotides are TGTGCCATCAGTGAGGGAGGACAGTTAAGGTACGAGCAGTACTTC. Amino acids: CAISEGGQLRYEQYF.

The chain joins TRBV9 to TRBJ1-2; D uncertain. CDR1 and CDR2 (germline): SGDLS, YYNGEE. The CDR3 consists of 14 residues. V gave up 0 bases and J gave up 4 bases, with 10 bases separating them. The CDR3 DNA is TGTGCCAGCAGCGTAGCTTCAGGTGGCTATGGCTACACCTTC. Translation: CASSVASGGYGYTF.